This TCR beta chain was profiled in a study of technical replicates of blood from four donors. Some clones are missing from TCRdb's copy, which holds only in-frame ones; the method was immunoSEQ multiplex PCR. The sample shows under 95,000 clones, 98% of them seen only once. Germline V gene sequence: CDR1 MGHRA, CDR2 YSYEKL. Trimming stripped 4 bases from V and 5 bases from J, with 31 bases between. The CDR3 contains 20 residues. In this sample, this clone turned up once. The sequence was collected from a human donor in good health. V usage is TRBV4-1 and J usage is TRBJ2-3; D not resolved. The sample comprised T cells isolated from PBMCs. The CDR3 protein is CASSLPASTRTTELKDTQYF. CDR3 sequence (DNA): TGCGCCAGCAGCCTTCCTGCAAGTACCCGTACTACCGAGCTAAAAGATACGCAGTATTTT.